This T cell receptor (beta chain) comes out of a study of CD8 T cells in ankylosing spondylitis. In germline, CDR1 is MNHNY, CDR2 SVGAGI (reference sequence). The J segment lost 5 bases and the V segment lost 2 bases, leaving 2 bases of the junction unmatched. CDR3 length equals 13 residues. Study-wide results and caveats: Clones linked to disease, bearing a CD8+ phenotype, were relatively rare in peripheral blood. Characteristic, it appeared, of ankylosing spondylitis blood was a TCR beta motif of 7 or 8 highly homologous variants. According to the report, clones linked to the disease were significantly enriched in matched synovial fluid samples taken from ankylosing spondylitis patients.

MiXCR, run by TCRdb on the 5' RACE reads, gives a single entry per CDR3 protein. The sample contains 200,000 to 300,000 distinct CDR3 sequences, roughly a tenth of which appear only once. This clonotype was counted many times. The antigen is unknown. V and J are TRBV6-6 and TRBJ1-1, with TRBD1 matching over 7 bases. The receptor comes from a male donor with ankylosing spondylitis or in good health (not recorded which). Sequencing input: blood, either unsorted or a sorted T cell fraction (not recorded which). The CDR3 spells CASSYQTGTEAFF. The CDR3 nucleotides are TGTGCCAGCAGTTACCAGACAGGGACTGAAGCTTTCTTT.